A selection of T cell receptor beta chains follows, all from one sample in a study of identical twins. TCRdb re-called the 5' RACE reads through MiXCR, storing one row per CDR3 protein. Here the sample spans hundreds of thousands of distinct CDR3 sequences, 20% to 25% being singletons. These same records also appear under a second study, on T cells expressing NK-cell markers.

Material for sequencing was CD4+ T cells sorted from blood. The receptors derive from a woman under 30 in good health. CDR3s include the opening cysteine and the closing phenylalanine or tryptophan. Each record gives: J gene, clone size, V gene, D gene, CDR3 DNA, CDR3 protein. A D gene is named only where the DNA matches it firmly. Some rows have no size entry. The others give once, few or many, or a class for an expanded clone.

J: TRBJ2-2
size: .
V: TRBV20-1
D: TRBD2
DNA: TGCAGTGCTAGAGCTTTTAGCGGGAGGGCGAACACCGGGGAGCTGTTTTTT
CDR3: CSARAFSGRANTGELFF

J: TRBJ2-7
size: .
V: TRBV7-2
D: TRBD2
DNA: TGTGCCAGCAGCTCCGCCGGGACTAGCGGCGAGCAGTACTTC
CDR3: CASSSAGTSGEQYF

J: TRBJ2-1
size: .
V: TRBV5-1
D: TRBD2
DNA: TGCGCCAGCAGCCCCACAGGACTAGCCTACAATGAGCAGTTCTTC
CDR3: CASSPTGLAYNEQFF

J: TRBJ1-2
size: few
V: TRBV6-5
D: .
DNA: TGTGCCAGCAGTTACTCAGACCGGGGCAGCTATGGCTACACCTTC
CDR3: CASSYSDRGSYGYTF

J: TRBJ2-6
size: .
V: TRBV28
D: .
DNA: TGTGCCAGCAGCCCAGTTTCCTCTGGGGCCAACGTCCTGACTTTC
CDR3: CASSPVSSGANVLTF

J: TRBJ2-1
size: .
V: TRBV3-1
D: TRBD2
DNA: TGTGCCAGCAGCCACGGGAGGAGCGGGGTCTCCTACAATGAGCAGTTCTTC
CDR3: CASSHGRSGVSYNEQFF

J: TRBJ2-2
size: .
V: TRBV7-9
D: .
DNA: TGTGCCAGCAGCCCCAGGGTCTCTGGGGAGCTGTTTTTT
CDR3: CASSPRVSGELFF

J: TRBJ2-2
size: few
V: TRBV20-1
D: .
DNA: TGCAGTGCTAGAAAACAGGGCGGAAGCGGGGAGCTGTTTTTT
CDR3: CSARKQGGSGELFF

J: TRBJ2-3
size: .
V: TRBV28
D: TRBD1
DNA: TGTGCCAGCGGGACAGGGGGAGTGGGTACGCAGTATTTT
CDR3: CASGTGGVGTQYF

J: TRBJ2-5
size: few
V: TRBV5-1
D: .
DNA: TGCGCCAGCAGCTTGGATCCGAACACGGAGACCCAGTACTTC
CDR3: CASSLDPNTETQYF

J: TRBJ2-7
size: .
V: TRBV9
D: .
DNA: TGTGCCAGCAGCGTAGAGGCAGGGAGGCAGTACTTC
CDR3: CASSVEAGRQYF

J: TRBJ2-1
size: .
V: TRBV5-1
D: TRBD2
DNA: TGCGCCAGCAGCTTATCATTAGCGGGAGGAATTCCCAATGAGCAGTTCTTC
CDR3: CASSLSLAGGIPNEQFF

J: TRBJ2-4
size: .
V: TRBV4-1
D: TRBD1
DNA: TGCGCCAGCAGCCAGCCCCGGGACAGGGAGGGTTGGGTTCAGTACTTC
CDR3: CASSQPRDREGWVQYF

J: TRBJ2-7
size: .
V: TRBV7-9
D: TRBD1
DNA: TGTGCCAGCAGTCACGACAGGGTCTCCTACGAGCAGTACTTC
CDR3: CASSHDRVSYEQYF

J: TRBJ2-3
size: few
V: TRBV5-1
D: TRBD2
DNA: TGCGCCAGCAGCTTACTAGCGGGGAGAGGCGATACGCAGTATTTT
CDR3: CASSLLAGRGDTQYF

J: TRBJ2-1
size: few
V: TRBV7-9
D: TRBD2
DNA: TGTGCCAGCAGCTTCGGGCGGGAGAAAAGTGAGCAGTTCTTC
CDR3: CASSFGREKSEQFF

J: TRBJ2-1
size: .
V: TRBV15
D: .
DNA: TGTGCCACCAGCAGAGGCGGGACCCAGTACAATGAGCAGTTCTTC
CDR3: CATSRGGTQYNEQFF

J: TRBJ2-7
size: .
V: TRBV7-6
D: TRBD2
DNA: TGTGCCAGCAGCTTCCTAGCGGGAGGCCACGAGCAGTACTTC
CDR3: CASSFLAGGHEQYF

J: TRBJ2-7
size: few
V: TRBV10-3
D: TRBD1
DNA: TGTGCCATCAGGGGGGGACAGGGGACCTACGAGCAGTACTTC
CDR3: CAIRGGQGTYEQYF

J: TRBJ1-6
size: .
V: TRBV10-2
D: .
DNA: TGCGCCAGCAGTGAGGACTCTTATTCACCCCTCCACTTT
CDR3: CASSEDSYSPLHF

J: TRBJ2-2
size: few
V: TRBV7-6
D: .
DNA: TGTGCCAGCAGCTCTATTGATTGGTCCGGGGAGCTGTTTTTT
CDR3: CASSSIDWSGELFF

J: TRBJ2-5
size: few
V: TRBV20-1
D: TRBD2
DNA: TGCAGTGCTAGTCGACTAGCGGGGGATCAAGAGACCCAGTACTTC
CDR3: CSASRLAGDQETQYF

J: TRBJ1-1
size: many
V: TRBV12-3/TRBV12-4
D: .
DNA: TGTGCCAGCAGACGAACGATGGGGGCCAGAACTGAAGCTTTCTTT
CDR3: CASRRTMGARTEAFF

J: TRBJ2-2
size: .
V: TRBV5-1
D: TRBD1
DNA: TGCGCCAGCAGCCCGCCCAGGACAGGGGGAACCGGGGAGCTGTTTTTT
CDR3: CASSPPRTGGTGELFF

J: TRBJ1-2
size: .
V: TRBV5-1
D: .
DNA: TGCGCCAGCAGCTTTACAACAACTAACTATGGCTACACCTTC
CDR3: CASSFTTTNYGYTF

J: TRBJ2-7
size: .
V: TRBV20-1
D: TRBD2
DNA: TGCAGTGCTCTTGGGACTAGCGGGAGTGGAGAGCAGTACTTC
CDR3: CSALGTSGSGEQYF